This passage covers 10 T cell receptor beta chains from one sample sequenced in a study. Treg sorting used a CD4+CD25+CD127-/low gate. Each CDR3 protein gets one entry after TCRdb re-called the 5' RACE reads with MiXCR. This table has under 9,500 distinct CDR3 sequences, approximately 31% appearing once. Sequences were obtained from Tregs sorted from blood. All receptors come from a female donor with breast cancer.

This clonotype was recorded a few times. The chain joins TRBV7-2 to TRBJ2-3; the match to TRBD1 covers 8 bases. The CDR3 sequence is 15 residues long. The V segment lost 5 bases and the J segment 2 bases; nucleotides outside the gene matches: 6. Per the germline V gene, CDR1 is SGHTA and CDR2 is FQGNSA. CDR3 sequence reads: CASSPRTGYTDTQYF. The CDR3 DNA is TGTGCCAGCAGCCCACGGACAGGGTACACAGATACGCAGTATTTT.

This clonotype was detected only a few times. The chain has TRBV11-2 and TRBJ2-3, with D hard to call. V dropped 2 bases and J dropped 6 bases, with 3 bases sitting between them. The CDR3 covers 11 residues. Germline CDR1 SGHAT, CDR2 FQNNGV. The CDR3 DNA sequence: TGTGCCAGCAGCTTAAGCGATACGCAGTATTTT. Protein sequence: CASSLSDTQYF.

V is TRBV6-2 or TRBV6-3 and J is TRBJ2-7, with D uncertain. The CDR3 length is 13 residues. Germline CDR1 and CDR2: MNHEY and SVGEGT. The germline V and J ends were trimmed by 7 bases and 3 bases, with 13 bases remaining between them. CDR3 nucleotide sequence: TGTGCCAGCACCGGAACCATGAACTACGAGCAGTACTTC. Its protein is CASTGTMNYEQYF.

This clonotype is deemed medium-sized. V is TRBV3-1 and J is TRBJ2-1, with 9 bases identical to TRBD2. Germline assignment: CDR1 LGHDT and CDR2 YNNKEL (reference sequence). This CDR3 comprises 15 residues. V was pared by 2 bases and J by 7 bases, with 6 bases of the junction left unmatched. In nucleotides, the CDR3 is TGTGCCAGCAGCCAACCTTGGCGGGAGGGAAATGAGCAGTTCTTC. Amino acids: CASSQPWREGNEQFF.

As concerns this clonotype: A clone one base away is much larger, so this may be a read error. This chain links TRBV20-1 with TRBJ2-1; the D gene is possibly TRBD2 (5 bases). This CDR3 has 13 amino acids. V was cut by 5 bases and J by 10 bases, with 18 bases left in between. Germline loops: CDR1 DFQATT, CDR2 SNEGSKA (reference sequence). The CDR3 here is CSAGLDAVKEQFF. DNA of the CDR3: TGCAGTGCTGGACTTGACGCAGTCAAAGAGCAGTTCTTC.

This clonotype was detected only once. A read error is possible here, since a much larger clone lies one base away. The rearrangement uses TRBV7-3 and TRBJ2-1; TRBD2 matches 9 bases. The CDR3 has 15 residues. The germline gives CDR1 SGHTA, CDR2 FQGTGA. V was pared by 4 bases and J by 4 bases, with 5 bases of the junction left unmatched. CDR3: CASSSGGRAYNEQFF. CDR3 sequence (DNA): TGTGCCAGCAGCTCAGGCGGGAGGGCGTACAATGAGCAGTTCTTC.

This clonotype turned up a few times. The chain couples TRBV3-1 to TRBJ1-1; D is unresolved. CDR1 is LGHDT, CDR2 YNNKEL, per germline (reference sequence). The V end was cut by 1 base, the J end by 8 bases, with 5 bases between. CDR3 length: 11 residues. This chain's CDR3 is CASSQGAEAFF. CDR3 coding DNA: TGTGCCAGCAGCCAAGGAGCAGAAGCTTTCTTT.

This clonotype was found a few times. The chain is built from TRBV6-2 or TRBV6-3 and TRBJ2-5; perhaps D is TRBD1 or TRBD2 (5 bases each). There are 13 residues in the CDR3. Trimming left V 2 bases short and J 5 bases short, with 9 bases between. The germline CDR1 and CDR2 sequences are MNHEY and SVGEGT. CDR3 nucleotides: TGTGCCAGCAGTTACGTCCGGGACGAGACCCAGTACTTC. Translated: CASSYVRDETQYF.

Remarks on this clonotype: A clone one base away is much larger, so this may be a read error. This rearrangement joins TRBV7-2 to TRBJ1-1, with a tentative D call TRBD1 (6 bases). This CDR3 has 13 amino acids. V gave up 5 bases and J gave up 4 bases, with 11 bases separating them. Germline V CDR1 and CDR2: SGHTA, FQGNSA. CDR3 nucleotides: TGTGCCAGCAGCGGGGGGGGCGGCACTGAAGCTTTCTTT. Translation: CASSGGGGTEAFF.

The chain carries TRBV20-1 and TRBJ2-7; D may be TRBD2 (5 bases). The CDR3 has 13 amino acids. V shed 6 bases and J shed 2 bases, with 14 bases lying between them. Per germline, CDR1 DFQATT and CDR2 SNEGSKA (reference sequence). In nucleotides, the CDR3 is TGCAGTGCCGATCCCGGGAATACCTACGAGCAGTACTTC. Its translation is CSADPGNTYEQYF.